Each of the 30 T cell receptor beta chains below was sequenced from the same sample in a study of cytomegalovirus exposure and HLA in healthy donors. Amplification used 60 Vbeta primers and 13 Jbeta primers. Sequencing used immunoSEQ multiplex PCR; TCRdb keeps in-frame clones, though not all of them. This sample has under 200,000 clones, with about 77% found just once. Sequencing was carried out using PBMCs. These TCRs come from a woman aged 40 to 55 in good health and CMV-seropositive.

The chain carries TRBV10-1 and TRBJ1-3, with D tentatively TRBD1 (5 bases). The V and J ends lost 9 bases and 4 bases respectively, with 16 bases between them. The CDR3 spans 14 residues. Germline CDR1 WNHNN, CDR2 SYGVQD (reference sequence). The DNA for the CDR3 is TGCGCCAGTCCGAAAGGGGCAGGCGGAAACACCATATATTTT. Amino acids: CASPKGAGGNTIYF.

The count of this clone is one. The chain couples TRBV7-2 to TRBJ1-2, with 7 bases that match TRBD1. CDR3 length equals 14 residues. CDR1 is SGHTA, CDR2 FQGNSA, per germline. Germline trimming cut 5 bases from V and 5 bases from J; bases unmatched to any gene: 8. This chain's CDR3 is CASSPTGTAYGYTF. The CDR3 DNA sequence: TGTGCCAGCAGCCCAACCGGGACAGCGTATGGCTACACCTTC.

In this sample, this clone turned up once. The chain combines TRBV10-3 with TRBJ2-2; possible D gene TRBD2, 7 bases. In germline, CDR1 is ENHRY, CDR2 SYGVKD. V shed 7 bases and J shed 3 bases, with 15 bases lying between them. The length of the CDR3 is 15 residues. The CDR3 DNA reads TGTGCCATCACCCAGGGAGGGGGTTACACCGGGGAGCTGTTTTTT. It specifies CAITQGGGYTGELFF.

V usage is TRBV19 and J usage is TRBJ2-4, with 12 bases identical to TRBD2. The CDR3 has 19 amino acids. After removal of 5 bases from V and 0 bases from J, the junction contained 11 bases not matched to a gene. CDR1 is LNHDA, CDR2 SQIVND, per germline (reference sequence). In DNA form, the CDR3 reads TGTGCCAGTAGTTCCCTCAGACTAGCGGGGGTTCTAGCCAAAAACATTCAGTACTTC. Protein: CASSSLRLAGVLAKNIQYF. Supplemented by reference TRBV19 and TRBJ2-4, the full variable domain reads DGGITQSPKYLFRKEGQNVTLSCEQNLNHDAMYWYRQDPGQGLRLIYYSQIVNDFQKGDIAEGYSVSREKKESFPLTVTSAQKNPTAFYLCASSSLRLAGVLAKNIQYFGAGTRLSVL.

The V and J genes are TRBV7-2 and TRBJ2-2, with 8 nucleotides matching TRBD1. Germline V gene lookup returns CDR1 SGHTA and CDR2 FQGNSA. The CDR3 is made up of 14 amino acids. V was clipped by 3 bases and J by 8 bases; unmatched bases: 5. DNA for the CDR3: TGTGCCAGCAGCTTCGGACAGGGAGAGGGGGAGCTGTTTTTT. Translating it yields CASSFGQGEGELFF.

This clone was seen only a few times. The chain employs TRBV19 and TRBJ1-5; 8 bases are a match to TRBD1. CDR1 LNHDA and CDR2 SQIVND come from the germline V gene (reference sequence). The CDR3 consists of 16 residues. V shed 8 bases and J 3 bases; nucleotides not matched to a gene: 12. The CDR3 DNA is TGTGCCAGTTCGAAACTGAGGGGACAGGACAATCAGCCCCAGCATTTT. This gives the protein CASSKLRGQDNQPQHF.

CDR3 loop: CASSLEQDSYNEQFF. CDR3 bases: TGTGCCAGCAGCTTAGAACAGGACTCCTACAATGAGCAGTTCTTC. The V call is TRBV11-3, the J call TRBJ2-1; D is perhaps TRBD1 (5 bases). CDR1 and CDR2 from the germline V gene are SGHNT and YENEEA. Trimming pared 0 bases from V and 0 bases from J, leaving 6 bases between. CDR3 length: 15 residues.

This clone was observed once. The gene calls are TRBV6-1 and TRBJ1-2, with a possible D match to TRBD1 (6 bases). From germline, CDR1 is MNHNS and CDR2 SASEGT. This CDR3 contains 16 residues. The V gene lost 1 base and the J gene lost 3 bases, with 15 bases spanning the gap. CDR3 nucleotide sequence: TGTGCCAGCAGTGAAGAGGCAGGGGATAATTACTATGGCTACACCTTC. Translated: CASSEEAGDNYYGYTF.

V gene TRBV27 combines with J gene TRBJ1-1; D is unclear. V was clipped by 9 bases and J by 1 base, with 24 bases between them. The V gene's germline CDR1 is MNHEY and CDR2 SMNVEV (reference sequence). CDR3 size: 17 residues. In DNA form, the CDR3 reads TGTGCCAGTCTACTAAGGTGGGATGGGAGCAAGAACACTGAAGCTTTCTTT. This translates into CASLLRWDGSKNTEAFF.

This clone has a single count. This chain joins TRBV4-3 and TRBJ1-2; no reliable D call. The CDR3 covers 16 residues. CDR1 and CDR2 (germline): LGHNA, YSLEER. V lost 0 bases and J 4 bases, leaving 15 bases between the germline ends. The CDR3 DNA sequence: TGCGCCAGCAGCCAAGACCAAACGTCCGGGGTCTATGGCTACACCTTC. Encoded protein: CASSQDQTSGVYGYTF.

The gene calls are TRBV21-1 and TRBJ1-5; TRBD1 was called by the table and not checked on the DNA. TRBV21-1 is shown as a pseudogene. The CDR3 has 18 amino acids. This chain's CDR3 is CASSTFSGQPYSNQPQHF. In DNA form, the CDR3 reads TGTGCCAGCAGCACCTTTTCGGGACAGCCTTATAGCAATCAGCCCCAGCATTTT.

The J gene is TRBJ1-6, the V gene TRBV19; D might be TRBD1 (5 bases). V was shortened by 5 bases and J by 9 bases, with 17 bases between the two germline ends. The length of the CDR3 is 15 residues. The germline V gene encodes CDR1 LNHDA and CDR2 SQIVND (reference sequence). In DNA form, the CDR3 reads TGTGCCAGTAGTGCCATGACAGCTGGCAGTTCACCCCTCCACTTT. Protein sequence: CASSAMTAGSSPLHF.

This clone came up once. This chain's CDR3 is CASSRDRAGFPGELFF. CDR3 sequence (DNA): TGTGCCAGCAGCCGCGACAGAGCGGGATTCCCCGGGGAGCTGTTTTTT. The gene calls are TRBV27 and TRBJ2-2; TRBD2 matches 7 bases. V trimming: 6 bases; J trimming: 6 bases; junction bases outside the gene matches: 13. Germline-derived CDR1 and CDR2 are MNHEY and SMNVEV (reference sequence). There are 16 residues in the CDR3.

This clone was observed a few times. The rearrangement joins TRBV6-5 to TRBJ2-1; 8 positions match TRBD2. The CDR3 loop spans 15 amino acids. V was pared by 7 bases and J by 2 bases, with 7 bases of the junction left unmatched. Germline V gene data show CDR1 as MNHEY and CDR2 as SVGAGI. For the CDR3, the DNA is TGTGCCAGCAACAAACTAGCGGAACCCTACAATGAGCAGTTCTTC. This codes for CASNKLAEPYNEQFF.

This clone was detected only once. The chain employs TRBV5-1 and TRBJ1-1; TRBD1 matches at 12 bases. The germline CDR1 and CDR2 sequences are SGHRS and YFSETQ. The CDR3 consists of 16 residues. The V and J ends lost 4 bases and 4 bases, in that order; junction bases with no gene match: 8. CDR3 sequence (DNA): TGCGCCAGCAGCCTCGGGACAGGGGGCGCAGGCACTGAAGCTTTCTTT. Amino acids: CASSLGTGGAGTEAFF.

The J gene is TRBJ2-6, the V gene TRBV18, with D perhaps TRBD1 (5 bases). Germline CDR1 KGHSH, CDR2 LQKENI. This CDR3 spans 14 amino acids. The V end was cut by 7 bases, the J end by 2 bases, with 9 bases between. The CDR3 DNA reads TGTGCCAGCTGGGCAGGGACTGGGGCCAACGTCCTGACTTTC. Encoded protein: CASWAGTGANVLTF.

Comment on this clone: The junction and the germline gene differ at one end; a read error may be behind it. The chain combines TRBV7-9 with TRBJ2-5, with a tentative D call TRBD1 (7 bases). CDR1 and CDR2 from the germline V gene are SEHNR and FQNEAQ (reference sequence). CDR3 size: 13 residues. CDR3 sequence: CSSQGGPQETQYF. CDR3 DNA sequence: TGTTCCAGCCAGGGGGGCCCCCAAGAGACCCAGTACTTC.

The rearrangement links TRBV10-3 to TRBJ2-1; D is possibly TRBD2 (6 bases). The CDR3 runs 14 residues. The germline CDR1 and CDR2 sequences are ENHRY and SYGVKD. V lost 8 bases, J lost 7 bases, and 18 bases lay in between. The CDR3 protein is CAIGGGLGGNEQFF. CDR3 bases: TGTGCCATCGGGGGAGGCCTTGGGGGGAATGAGCAGTTCTTC.

The V call is TRBV18, the J call TRBJ1-1; possibly TRBD1 for D (5 bases). The V gene's germline CDR1 is KGHSH and CDR2 LQKENI. Trimming took 2 bases from V and 6 from J, leaving 16 bases between them. This CDR3 is 15 amino acids long. CDR3: CASSPTGQVNAEAFF. For the CDR3, the DNA is TGTGCCAGCTCACCAACAGGACAAGTTAACGCTGAAGCTTTCTTT.

The chain links TRBV29-1 to TRBJ2-5; 8 nucleotides agree with TRBD2. CDR1 is SQVTM, CDR2 ANQGSEA, per germline. Germline trimming cut 4 bases from V and 4 bases from J; bases unmatched to any gene: 2. The CDR3 runs to 12 residues. For the CDR3, the DNA is TGCAGCGTTGCGGGGGGGCGAGAGACCCAGTACTTC. This codes for CSVAGGRETQYF.

This clone appeared a few times. The V call is TRBV30, the J call TRBJ1-1; no clear D gene. V was cut by 0 bases and J by 5 bases, with 7 bases left in between. The CDR3 loop spans 12 amino acids. The germline CDR1 and CDR2 sequences are GTSNPN and SVGIG (reference sequence). CDR3 loop: CAWSVLGTEAFF. The CDR3 DNA is TGTGCCTGGAGTGTACTAGGGACTGAAGCTTTCTTT. Full variable domain (outside the CDR3, taken from reference TRBV30 and TRBJ1-1): SQTIHQWPATLVQPVGSPLSLECTVEGTSNPNLYWYRQAAGRGLQLLFYSVGIGQISSEVPQNLSASRPQDRQFILSSKKLLLSDSGFYLCAWSVLGTEAFFGQGTRLTVV.

V gene TRBV11-2 combines with J gene TRBJ1-1, with D hard to call. This CDR3 contains 12 residues. Germline-derived CDR1 and CDR2 are SGHAT and FQNNGV. V was trimmed by 2 bases and J by 8 bases, leaving 9 bases between them. The CDR3 nucleotides are TGTGCCAGCAGCTTACGACTGTCAGAAGCTTTCTTT. Amino acids: CASSLRLSEAFF.

The J gene is TRBJ1-6, the V gene TRBV27; 8 nucleotides match TRBD1. This CDR3 comprises 15 residues. The ends lost 7 bases at V and 9 bases at J; junction bases unmatched: 11. Germline V CDR1 and CDR2: MNHEY, SMNVEV (reference sequence). CDR3 protein: CASTPRETGASPLHF. The CDR3 bases are TGTGCCAGCACCCCCCGGGAGACAGGGGCTTCACCCCTCCACTTT.

This CDR3 reads CASSVVAGGGYGYTF. The CDR3 DNA reads as TGTGCCAGCAGCGTAGTGGCAGGGGGCGGCTATGGCTACACCTTC. V gene TRBV9 combines with J gene TRBJ1-2, with 8 bases aligning to TRBD1. V shed 0 bases and J 4 bases; nucleotides not matched to a gene: 5. In germline, CDR1 is SGDLS, CDR2 YYNGEE. The length of the CDR3 is 15 residues.

The chain joins TRBV6-4 to TRBJ2-3, with D perhaps matching TRBD2 (6 bases). This CDR3 spans 14 amino acids. Trimming left V 6 bases short and J 0 bases short, with 10 bases between. CDR1 is MRHNA and CDR2 is SNTAGT in the germline V gene. The CDR3: CASSLRGSTDTQYF. The DNA of the CDR3 is TGTGCCAGCAGCCTACGGGGGAGCACAGATACGCAGTATTTT.

This clone has more than one count but fewer than ten. The V call is TRBV5-1, the J call TRBJ2-5, with 10 bases that match TRBD2. The CDR3 runs 17 residues. The junction had 6 bases not matched to a gene; V was cut back by 0 bases and J by 1 base. Germline loops: CDR1 SGHRS, CDR2 YFSETQ. The CDR3 nucleotides are TGCGCCAGCAGCTTGGGGTCTTCTAGCGGGAGCCAAGAGACCCAGTACTTC. This encodes CASSLGSSSGSQETQYF.

This chain uses TRBV12-5 with TRBJ1-4; a possible D gene is TRBD1 (5 bases). The V end lost 1 base, the J end lost 4 bases, and 7 bases lay between the germline ends. CDR3 size: 14 residues. The germline CDR1 and CDR2 sequences are LGHNT and FRNRAP. Here the CDR3 DNA reads TGTGCTAGTGGTTTGGGACAGATTAATGAAAAACTGTTTTTT. Translated: CASGLGQINEKLFF.

This clone was detected once. The chain carries TRBV11-3 and TRBJ2-5; D is unresolved. Germline values: CDR1 SGHNT, CDR2 YENEEA. This CDR3 comprises 16 residues. V was trimmed by 5 bases and J by 7 bases, leaving 23 bases between them. CDR3 DNA: TGTGCCAGCAGCCCTCTCCCCCCTAGAAACCTAGGGACCCAGTACTTC. The encoded protein is CASSPLPPRNLGTQYF.

This chain connects TRBV11-2 to TRBJ1-1; unclear D gene. This CDR3 region has 14 residues. In germline, CDR1 is SGHAT, CDR2 FQNNGV. V was cut by 5 bases and J by 2 bases, with 12 bases left in between. The CDR3 DNA is TGTGCCAGCAGCCTATCCCCCCCCAACACTGAAGCTTTCTTT. Protein: CASSLSPPNTEAFF.

This chain joins TRBV5-8 and TRBJ2-5; 13 bases match TRBD2. The CDR3 is 17 amino acids. In germline, CDR1 is SGHTS, CDR2 YDEGEE. The V gene end was trimmed by 4 bases and the J gene end by 5 bases; junction bases not matched to a gene: 11. The CDR3 is CASSHRQTSGGPETQYF. CDR3 DNA sequence: TGTGCCAGCAGCCACCGCCAGACTAGCGGGGGGCCGGAGACCCAGTACTTC.